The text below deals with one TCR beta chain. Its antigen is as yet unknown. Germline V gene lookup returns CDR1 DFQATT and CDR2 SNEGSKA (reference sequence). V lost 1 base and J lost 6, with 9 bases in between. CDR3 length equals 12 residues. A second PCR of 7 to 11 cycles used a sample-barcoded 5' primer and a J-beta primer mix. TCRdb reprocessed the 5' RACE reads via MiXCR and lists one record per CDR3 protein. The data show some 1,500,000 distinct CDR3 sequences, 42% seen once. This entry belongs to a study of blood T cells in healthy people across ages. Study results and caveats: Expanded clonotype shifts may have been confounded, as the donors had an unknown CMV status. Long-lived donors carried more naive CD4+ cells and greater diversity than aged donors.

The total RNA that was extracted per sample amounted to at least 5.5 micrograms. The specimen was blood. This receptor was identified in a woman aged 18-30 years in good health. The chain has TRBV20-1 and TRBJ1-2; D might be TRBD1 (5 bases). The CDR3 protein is CSARGGVDGYTF. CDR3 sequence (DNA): TGCAGTGCTAGAGGGGGGGTTGATGGCTACACCTTC.